The T cell receptor (beta chain) described here comes from a study of PD-L1 blockade in urothelial cancer (dated by TCRdb to about 2017). Looking at the study overall: Every patient began therapy in 2014 and was given atezolizumab 1,200 mg intravenously every 3 weeks. About nine tenths of the roughly 29 patients were identified as males with urothelial cancer of bladder origin, and a prior smoking history was reported by 18 of 29 patients. Patients had an ECOG performance status of 0 or 1 and had received between 0 and 3 prior chemotherapy regimens. Blood samples were analyzed 3 weeks after the start of treatment (second dose) and 6 weeks after the start of treatment. Blood samples yielded a median of roughly 140,000 T cells and more than 80,000 unique TCRs, with median clonality around 0.083. The study, an exploratory multi-omic analysis, examined somatic, immune and clinical correlates of response to PD-L1 blockade with atezolizumab in urothelial cancer. TCR sequencing covered pretreatment tumor samples and matched, serially collected peripheral blood taken before and after atezolizumab treatment. Durable clinical benefit was defined as a progression-free survival longer than 6 months, and TCR features were additionally tested against progression-free survival and overall survival. Whole exome sequencing and RNA sequencing of pretreatment tumors were performed alongside TCR sequencing in the same patients. Roughly 9 patients reached durable clinical benefit, while 20 to 25 patients did not. Pretreatment blood TCR-seq was available for about 28 patients, at least one posttreatment blood collection was obtained for 24 patients, and tumor TCR-seq was available for 24 patients. Summary of the overall study and its limitations: Improved progression-free and overall survival was associated with having pretreatment peripheral blood TCR clonality below the median. Among patients with durable benefit, tumor-associated TCR clones showed greater expansion in peripheral blood 3 weeks after treatment started (n ≈ 21, p = 0.022). Because of the small sample size (n ≈ 29) and the many exploratory analyses performed, the results are intended to be regarded as hypothesis-generating.

Synthetic TCR analog templates were spiked into each PCR to estimate absolute template abundance from read counts. The immunoSEQ assay used bias-controlled V and J gene primers to amplify TCRbeta CDR3 regions from genomic DNA. Sequencing of rearranged TCRbeta segments was done at approximately 20X coverage. Concerning the study's data processing: Clustering was used to correct sequencing errors, and CDR3s were annotated against IMGT to assign V, D and J genes. Out-of-frame and stop-codon sequences were excluded, and only productive TCRbeta rearrangements were used in downstream analyses. Clonality was computed as one minus Shannon entropy normalized by the log of the number of unique productive sequences. Clones differing between time points or between blood and tumor were identified by Fisher's exact test with Benjamini-Hochberg correction at adjusted p below 0.01. TCRdb re-hosts the immuneACCESS table, in-frame sequences only. Its copies lack some clones; in the studies checked, an unresolved V gene accounts for under half of them, and the cause for the rest is not known. The D gene and trimming were derived from the DNA, and the V and J assignments and clone size from that table. The sample yields 75,000 to 95,000 clones; less than 95% were counted once. The top ten constitute 0.7% to 0.9% of the sample.

In light of the paper, this sample's time point label describes: peripheral blood 6 weeks after treatment start. A cohort of some 29 patients with locally advanced or metastatic urothelial carcinoma, treated at Memorial Sloan Kettering on a trial protocol, was included. Peripheral blood mononuclear cells were collected from each patient pretreatment and during treatment, giving between 1 and 8 total time points per patient. The Qiagen DNeasy Blood extraction kit was used to purify genomic DNA from total PBMCs and from tumor samples. PBMCs were collected pretreatment and during treatment, and were isolated and stored as previously described. To note about this clone: Its antigen remains unidentified. The record has no base qualities; no much larger clone is one base away.

From cysteine to phenylalanine, the CDR3 is 15 amino acids long. Only the CDR3 region is kept as DNA, spanning 45 bases read in frame from base 1. The germline V gene yields SGHRS for CDR1 and YFSETQ for CDR2. Germline trimming amounts to 0 bases on V and 6 bases on J, with 1 as the count of junction bases outside the gene matches. This specimen was PBMCs, taken around atezolizumab (anti-PD-L1) treatment. Recombination connected TRBV5-1 to TRBJ2-1; 12 bases in between match TRBD2. This receptor was identified in a woman of 80 years or more with urothelial cancer. In nucleotides, the sequence is TGCGCCAGCAGCTTGGAACTAGCGGGAGGCAATGAGCAGTTCTTC. This encodes CASSLELAGGNEQFF.